This TCR beta chain was sequenced for a study of vaccination effects on CD4 cells after COVID-19. Across the study: Under the ViraFEST assay, PBMC were stimulated with viral peptide pools so that antigen-specific CD4+ T cells expanded. Sequencing was performed afterwards. In culture with about 10 IU/ml IL-2 and 8 to 10 ug/ml peptides, PBMC were grown at a few million per well.

After roughly 10 days in culture, the CD4+ T cells were isolated. This individual tested PCR-positive for SARS-CoV-2 infection between March and December 2020. Vaccine administered to participants consisted of two doses of either BNT162b2 or mRNA-1273. On both days 3 and 7, half of the culture medium was replaced with IL-2 medium. Details on this clone: Its antigen is as yet unknown.

From germline, CDR1 is SGHRS and CDR2 YFSETQ. V shed 0 bases, J shed 10 bases, and the junction held 7 bases outside the gene matches. The CDR3 has 15 residues. Here immunoSEQ multiplex PCR was the method, and the copy in TCRdb shows in-frame clones only, minus some. The sample records roughly 35,000 clones, about 68% being singletons. Study-wide results and limits: Clones that were induced by infection or by vaccine showed marked contraction late after vaccination.

Material: CD4+ T cells from PBMCs cultured without peptide, obtained after COVID-19 vaccination. V and J are TRBV5-1 and TRBJ2-1; 10 nucleotides align to TRBD2. The sequence derives from a human donor who had a prior SARS-CoV-2 infection. The CDR3 protein is CASSLDTSGAGEQFF. CDR3 nucleotide sequence: TGCGCCAGCAGCTTGGATACTAGCGGGGCTGGCGAGCAGTTCTTC. Full variable domain (rest looked up from reference TRBV5-1 and TRBJ2-1): KAGVTQTPRYLIKTRGQQVTLSCSPISGHRSVSWYQQTPGQGLQFLFEYFSETQRNKGNFPGRFSGRQFSNSRSEMNVSTLELGDSALYLCASSLDTSGAGEQFFGPGTRLTVL.